Sequencing of this T cell receptor (beta chain) was carried out in a study of lymphopenia after photon versus proton radiotherapy (dated by TCRdb to between 2018 and 2020). Study-level background: In patients with gastrointestinal tumors who developed high-grade lymphopenia, the study compared the immunological effects of photon radiation therapy with those of proton radiation therapy. A cohort of some 22 patients with gastrointestinal tumors who received either photon or proton therapy and subsequently developed lymphopenia was included. The goal of the study was to characterize the differences between the two radiation modalities in how they affect the immune system. Broad study findings and their caveats: Across the cohort, a larger post-nadir drop in TCR diversity was inversely correlated with overall survival time among patients who died. The survival association was assessed only in patients who died, and the authors presented better survival with proton therapy as a possibility rather than a demonstrated result. Once the lymphocyte count had reached its nadir, the repertoires of photon-treated patients showed oligoclonal expansion, particularly of CD8+ Temra cells, and this expansion drove the decline in diversity. Proton-treated patients stayed relatively stable during treatment, while photon-treated patients lost naive T cells and TCR diversity and gained effector/memory populations.

The library was built by means of the immunoSEQ multiplex PCR assay. Deep sequencing of rearranged TCR beta loci, alongside multiparametric flow cytometry, was used to profile T cell repertoires. The table comes from immuneACCESS by way of TCRdb, which keeps in-frame sequences with V and J called. Part of the clones is missing from these tables; in studies checked, under half for an unresolved V gene and the rest for unknown reasons. The sample contains some 41,000 clones, around 84% of them found a single time. The ten biggest clones cover approximately 10% of the sample. Points on this clone: Its antigen has not been determined. Base-call qualities are not available, and no considerably larger clone is one nucleotide away.

CDR1 is given as MDHEN and CDR2 as SYDVKM, both from the germline V gene. V sheds 4 bases and J sheds 0 bases, leaving 7 bases between their ends. The CDR3 sequence holds 15 residues, the cysteine and phenylalanine included. Only the CDR3 part of the read is kept: 45 bases, read in frame from the first base. The receptor comes from a woman in her seventies with pancreatic cancer. Some clones in this sample may be carry-over from other donors' samples. The rearranged chain carries TRBV28 and TRBJ1-6; the D gene lacks a confident call. The source material was peripheral blood, sampled from a patient treated with proton-based radiotherapy. At the DNA level, the sequence is TGTGCCAGCAGTTCACAGAGCTCCTATAATTCACCCCTCCACTTT. This is translated as CASSSQSSYNSPLHF.